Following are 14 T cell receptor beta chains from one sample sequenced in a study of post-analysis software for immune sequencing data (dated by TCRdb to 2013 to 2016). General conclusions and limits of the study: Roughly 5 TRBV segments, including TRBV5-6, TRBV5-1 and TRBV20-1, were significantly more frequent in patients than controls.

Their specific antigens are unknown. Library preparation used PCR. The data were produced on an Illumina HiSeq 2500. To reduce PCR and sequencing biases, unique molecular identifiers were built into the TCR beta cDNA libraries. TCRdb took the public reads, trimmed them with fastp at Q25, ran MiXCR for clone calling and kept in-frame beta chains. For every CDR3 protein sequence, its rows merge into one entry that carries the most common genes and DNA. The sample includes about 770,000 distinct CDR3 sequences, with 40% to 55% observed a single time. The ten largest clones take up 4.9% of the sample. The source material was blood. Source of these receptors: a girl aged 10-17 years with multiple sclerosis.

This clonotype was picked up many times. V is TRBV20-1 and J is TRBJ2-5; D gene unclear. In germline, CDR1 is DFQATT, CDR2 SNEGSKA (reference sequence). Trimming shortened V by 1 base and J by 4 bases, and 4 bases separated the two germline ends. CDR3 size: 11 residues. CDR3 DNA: TGCAGTGCTAGAGTCGGAGAGACCCAGTACTTC. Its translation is CSARVGETQYF.

The CDR3 here is CASSSLLAAIYNEQFF. CDR3 bases: TGTGCCAGCAGCTCGTTACTAGCGGCGATATACAATGAGCAGTTCTTC. The rearrangement joins TRBV7-6 to TRBJ2-1; 8 nucleotides match TRBD2. The J segment lost 4 bases and the V segment lost 4 bases, leaving 9 bases of the junction unmatched. The length of the CDR3 is 16 residues. CDR1 is SGHVS and CDR2 is FNYEAQ in the germline V gene.

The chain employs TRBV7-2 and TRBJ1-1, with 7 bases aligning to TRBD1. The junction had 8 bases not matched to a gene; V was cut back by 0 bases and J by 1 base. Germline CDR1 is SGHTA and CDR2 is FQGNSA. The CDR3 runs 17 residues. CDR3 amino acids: CASSLAPGTVKNTEAFF. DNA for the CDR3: TGTGCCAGCAGCTTAGCACCGGGGACAGTGAAGAACACTGAAGCTTTCTTT.

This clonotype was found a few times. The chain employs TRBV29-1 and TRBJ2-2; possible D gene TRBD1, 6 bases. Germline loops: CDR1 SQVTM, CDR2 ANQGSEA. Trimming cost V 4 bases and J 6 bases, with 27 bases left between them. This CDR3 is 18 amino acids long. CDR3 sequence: CSVVVRTAKVPDPGELFF. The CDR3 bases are TGCAGCGTTGTGGTCCGGACAGCGAAGGTCCCAGACCCCGGGGAGCTGTTTTTT.

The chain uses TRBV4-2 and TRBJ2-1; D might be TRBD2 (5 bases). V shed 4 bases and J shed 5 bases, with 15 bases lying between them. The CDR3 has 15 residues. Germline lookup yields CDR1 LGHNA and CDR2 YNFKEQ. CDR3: CASSPPRTADNEQFF. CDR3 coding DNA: TGTGCCAGCAGCCCACCCCGGACTGCCGACAATGAGCAGTTCTTC.

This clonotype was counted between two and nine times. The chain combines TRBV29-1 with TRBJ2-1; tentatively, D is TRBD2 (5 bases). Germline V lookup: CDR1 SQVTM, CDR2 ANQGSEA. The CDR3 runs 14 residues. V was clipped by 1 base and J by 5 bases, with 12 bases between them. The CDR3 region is CSVEGPGVHNEQFF. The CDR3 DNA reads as TGCAGCGTTGAAGGTCCCGGGGTTCACAATGAGCAGTTCTTC.

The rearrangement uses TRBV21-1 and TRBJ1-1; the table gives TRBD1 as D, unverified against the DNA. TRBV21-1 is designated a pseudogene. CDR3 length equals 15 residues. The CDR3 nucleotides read TGTGCCAGCAGCAAAGACAGGGCAGGGGGGACTGAAGCTTTCTTT. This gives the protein CASSKDRAGGTEAFF.

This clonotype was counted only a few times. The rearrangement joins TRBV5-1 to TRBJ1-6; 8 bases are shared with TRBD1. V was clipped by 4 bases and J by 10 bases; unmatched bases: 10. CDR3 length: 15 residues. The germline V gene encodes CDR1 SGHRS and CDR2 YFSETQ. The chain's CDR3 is CASSGETGDGSPLHF. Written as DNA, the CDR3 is TGCGCCAGCAGCGGCGAGACAGGGGATGGGTCACCCCTCCACTTT. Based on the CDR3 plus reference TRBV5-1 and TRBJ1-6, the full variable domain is KAGVTQTPRYLIKTRGQQVTLSCSPISGHRSVSWYQQTPGQGLQFLFEYFSETQRNKGNFPGRFSGRQFSNSRSEMNVSTLELGDSALYLCASSGETGDGSPLHFGNGTRLTVT.

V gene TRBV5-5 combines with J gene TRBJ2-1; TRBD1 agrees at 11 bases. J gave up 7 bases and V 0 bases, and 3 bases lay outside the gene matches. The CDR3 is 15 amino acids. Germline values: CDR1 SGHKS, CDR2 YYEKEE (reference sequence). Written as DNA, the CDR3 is TGTGCCAGCAGCTTGGCGGACAGGGGGCTAAATGAGCAGTTCTTC. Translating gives CASSLADRGLNEQFF.

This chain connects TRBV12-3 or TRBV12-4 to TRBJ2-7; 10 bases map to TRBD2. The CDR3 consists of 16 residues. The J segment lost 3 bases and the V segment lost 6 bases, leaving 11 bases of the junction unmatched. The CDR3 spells CASSLPSGSGLYEQYF. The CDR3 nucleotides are TGTGCCAGCAGCCTCCCTAGCGGGAGTGGCCTCTACGAGCAGTACTTC.

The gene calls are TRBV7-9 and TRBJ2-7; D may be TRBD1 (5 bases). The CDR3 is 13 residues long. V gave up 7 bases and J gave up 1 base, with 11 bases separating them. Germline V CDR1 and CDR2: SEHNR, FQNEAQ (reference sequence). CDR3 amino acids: CASTLSGSYEQYF. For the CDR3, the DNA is TGTGCCAGCACCCTTTCAGGGTCCTACGAGCAGTACTTC.

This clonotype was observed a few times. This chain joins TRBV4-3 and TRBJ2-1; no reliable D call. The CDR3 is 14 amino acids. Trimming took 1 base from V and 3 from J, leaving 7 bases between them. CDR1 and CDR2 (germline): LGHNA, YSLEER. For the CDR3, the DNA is TGCGCCAGCAGCCAAGCAGGAGACTACAATGAGCAGTTCTTC. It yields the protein CASSQAGDYNEQFF.

This CDR3 reads CASSSPPGTGAYEQYF. CDR3 coding DNA: TGTGCCAGCAGCTCACCTCCAGGGACAGGGGCCTACGAGCAGTACTTC. The rearrangement links TRBV7-9 to TRBJ2-7; 10 bases fit TRBD1. This CDR3 comprises 16 residues. The V gene's germline CDR1 is SEHNR and CDR2 FQNEAQ (reference sequence). With V trimmed by 4 bases and J by 2 bases, 8 bases remained unmatched.

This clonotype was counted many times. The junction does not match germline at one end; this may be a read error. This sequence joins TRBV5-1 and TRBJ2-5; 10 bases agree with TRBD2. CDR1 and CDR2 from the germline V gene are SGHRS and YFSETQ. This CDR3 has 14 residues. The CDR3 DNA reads TGTGCCAGCTCCCTAGCGGGAGAGGGGGAGACCCAGTACTTC. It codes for CASSLAGEGETQYF. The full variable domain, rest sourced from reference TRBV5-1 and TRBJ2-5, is KAGVTQTPRYLIKTRGQQVTLSCSPISGHRSVSWYQQTPGQGLQFLFEYFSETQRNKGNFPGRFSGRQFSNSRSEMNVSTLELGDSALYLCASSLAGEGETQYFGPGTRLLVL.